Given below is one T cell receptor (beta chain) in context. This entry comes from a study of graft-versus-host responses after intestinal transplantation. Here immunoSEQ multiplex PCR was the method, and the copy in TCRdb shows in-frame clones only, minus some. The sample holds 2,000 or so clones, approximately 87% seen once. The graft tissue was processed, and this released both intraepithelial and lamina propria lymphocytes. Germline V gene data show CDR1 as LNHDA and CDR2 as SQIVND (reference sequence). The length of the CDR3 is 16 residues. The junction had 15 bases not matched to a gene; V was cut back by 4 bases and J by 6 bases.

V usage is TRBV19 and J usage is TRBJ2-7, with 7 bases matching TRBD1. The sample in question was ileum tissue, obtained around 74 days after transplant. This sequence originates from a human patient who received an intestinal transplant, so some T cells may come from the graft donor. CDR3 region: CASSTRQGPPLVEQYF. CDR3 bases: TGTGCCAGTAGTACCCGACAGGGCCCACCGTTAGTCGAGCAGTACTTC.